Given below is one T cell receptor beta chain in context. It lacks a known antigen. There are no base qualities to consult, and no much larger clone falls within one base. Instrument on record: Illumina HiSeq 1500. TCRdb applied fastp at Q25 and MiXCR to the public reads, then kept only in-frame beta chains. Rows are combined by CDR3 protein, so each entry shows the most common genes and DNA. This sample gives roughly 230,000 distinct CDR3 sequences in total; approximately 24% of them show up just once. 15% to 20% of the sample comes from the top ten. The data belong to a study of T cell repertoires in cytomegalovirus infection (dated by TCRdb to 2018 to 2020). Regarding the complete study: Donor HLA type was relevant to the analysis, as public TCR beta signatures indicated carriage of CMV infection together with the matching HLA type. Study-wide findings and limitations: Cumulative frequency of public TCR beta family members discriminated carriers of CMV infection plus the relevant HLA type in this cohort and an independent roughly 330-donor cohort. The ex vivo response was dominated by HLA-C-restricted CMV-specific TCR beta clonotypes, which also provided the single most frequent clonotype in two of eight donors.

Trimming at the junction amounts to 6 bases on V and 5 bases on J, and the germline ends lie 22 bases apart. The CDR3, from cysteine to phenylalanine, totals 16 residues. The retained sequence is limited to the CDR3, 48 bases, with the frame set at the first base. Sequenced sample: CD8+ T cells from PBMCs. This TCR derives from a human donor in good health (CMV status not recorded). Some clones in this sample may be carry-over from other donors' samples. Here the chain combines TRBV12-3 or TRBV12-4 and TRBJ2-5; a tentative D match to TRBD2 spans 5 bases. CDR3 sequence: CASSPGRGRRVETQYF. The nucleotides read TGTGCCAGCAGCCCCGGGCGCGGGCGCCGGGTGGAGACCCAGTACTTC.